A single sample is the source of the 27 T cell receptor beta chains below, sequenced in a study of shared clonotypes between healthy human individuals. Terminally differentiated effector memory CD45RA+ cells were excluded by CCR7 positive selection of CD45RO-negative cells. Using immunoSEQ multiplex PCR, the repertoire was profiled, and TCRdb retains in-frame clones only, with some absent. Altogether approximately 650,000 clones are present, around 95% being singletons, with the ten largest covering around 0.11%. The specimen was naive CD8+ T cells sorted from blood. The receptors shown here come from a woman aged 25 to 39 in good health.

This chain links TRBV27 with TRBJ2-1; 13 nucleotides align to TRBD2. V lost 6 bases, J lost 9 bases, and 8 bases stayed unmatched. The CDR3 has 15 residues. CDR1 is MNHEY and CDR2 is SMNVEV in the germline V gene (reference sequence). CDR3 coding DNA: TGTGCCAGCAGCGGGGGGACTAGCGGGAAGGCTGAGCAGTTCTTC. It codes for CASSGGTSGKAEQFF.

CDR3 region: CASTGTSGYSETQYF. CDR3 DNA sequence: TGTGCCAGCACGGGGACTTCGGGGTATTCGGAGACCCAGTACTTC. The chain carries TRBV2 and TRBJ2-5; possibly TRBD2 for D (6 bases). Germline CDR1 and CDR2: SNHLY and FYNNEI. The CDR3 runs 15 residues. V was trimmed by 7 bases and J by 5 bases, leaving 20 bases between them.

The chain has TRBV28 and TRBJ2-4, with TRBD1 as a possible D gene (5 bases). Trimming removed 3 bases from V and 5 bases from J, with 14 bases in between. The length of the CDR3 is 15 residues. Germline V gene sequence: CDR1 MDHEN, CDR2 SYDVKM. Here the CDR3 reads CASSFPETEENIQYF. The CDR3 nucleotides read TGTGCCAGCAGTTTCCCCGAGACAGAGGAAAACATTCAGTACTTC.

This clone appeared a few times. The chain recombines TRBV7-9 with TRBJ1-2, with unresolved D. CDR1 is SEHNR and CDR2 is FQNEAQ in the germline V gene (reference sequence). This CDR3 has 11 amino acids. Trimming shortened V by 5 bases and J by 0 bases, and 1 base separated the two germline ends. CDR3 nucleotide sequence: TGTGCCAGCAGCGCTAACTATGGCTACACCTTC. This codes for CASSANYGYTF.

The chain employs TRBV2 and TRBJ2-3; TRBD2 aligns across 11 bases. Germline lookup yields CDR1 SNHLY and CDR2 FYNNEI. The V segment lost 10 bases and the J segment 0 bases; nucleotides outside the gene matches: 3. The CDR3 spans 14 residues. For the CDR3, the DNA is TGTGCCACCAGGACTAGCGGGAGCACAGATACGCAGTATTTT. This sequence encodes CATRTSGSTDTQYF. The whole variable domain, filled in from reference TRBV2 and TRBJ2-3, reads EPEVTQTPSHQVTQMGQEVILRCVPISNHLYFYWYRQILGQKVEFLVSFYNNEISEKSEIFDDQFSVERPDGSNFTLKIRSTKLEDSAMYFCATRTSGSTDTQYFGPGTRLTVL.

V is TRBV19 and J is TRBJ2-7; 9 bases line up with TRBD2. CDR3 length: 14 residues. J gave up 5 bases and V 5 bases, and 7 bases lay outside the gene matches. Germline V CDR1 and CDR2: LNHDA, SQIVND (reference sequence). The CDR3 reads CASSRLAGMDEQYF. CDR3 bases: TGTGCCAGTAGTCGGCTAGCGGGAATGGACGAGCAGTACTTC.

The DNA of the CDR3 is TGTGCCAGCAGTTTGGGGCTAGGTTCCTACGAGCAGTACTTC. This gives the protein CASSLGLGSYEQYF. The rearrangement uses TRBV28 and TRBJ2-7, with TRBD1 as a possible D gene (5 bases). This CDR3 is 14 amino acids long. Between the trimmed V and J ends, which lost 3 bases and 1 base, there was a span of 10 bases. The V gene's germline CDR1 is MDHEN and CDR2 SYDVKM.

The chain joins TRBV5-4 to TRBJ2-3; D gene ambiguous. The V end was cut by 7 bases, the J end by 2 bases, with 14 bases between. The germline V gene encodes CDR1 SGHNT and CDR2 YYREEE (reference sequence). CDR3 length: 14 residues. The chain's CDR3 is CASSPASVTDTQYF. Written as DNA, the CDR3 is TGTGCCAGCTCCCCGGCCTCAGTCACAGATACGCAGTATTTT.

The chain links TRBV7-2 to TRBJ1-5; D is possibly TRBD1 (5 bases). The germline V gene has CDR1 SGHTA and CDR2 FQGNSA. V was clipped by 5 bases and J by 9 bases, with 23 bases between them. The CDR3 sequence is 16 residues long. The CDR3 loop is CASSPDKGLISVPQHF. As DNA, the CDR3 is TGTGCCAGCAGCCCAGACAAGGGGCTTATCTCAGTGCCCCAGCATTTT.

The genes are TRBV15 and TRBJ1-4; D possibly corresponds to TRBD1 (5 bases). CDR3 size: 15 residues. From germline, CDR1 is LNHNV and CDR2 YYDKDF (reference sequence). Between the trimmed V and J ends, which lost 8 bases and 8 bases, there was a span of 21 bases. CDR3 residues: CATGSGPVIGEKLFF. In DNA, the CDR3 is TGTGCCACCGGGTCAGGGCCCGTGATTGGAGAAAAACTGTTTTTT.

The chain carries TRBV7-9 and TRBJ2-1; D is uncertain. Germline lookup yields CDR1 SEHNR and CDR2 FQNEAQ (reference sequence). V lost 5 bases, J lost 3 bases, and 14 bases lay in between. The CDR3 length is 15 residues. The CDR3 bases are TGTGCCAGCAGCCAGATAGGTCTTCACTACAATGAGCAGTTCTTC. Translated, it gives CASSQIGLHYNEQFF.

The rearrangement uses TRBV12-5 and TRBJ2-1; 9 bases are a match to TRBD2. V was clipped by 7 bases and J by 6 bases; unmatched bases: 13. Germline-derived CDR1 and CDR2 are LGHNT and FRNRAP. CDR3 length: 16 amino acids. The CDR3 nucleotides are TGTGCTAGTGCCCTGGGGCCTCTAGCGGGAACCAATGAGCAGTTCTTC. Translating gives CASALGPLAGTNEQFF. Full variable domain (outside the CDR3, taken from reference TRBV12-5 and TRBJ2-1): DARVTQTPRHKVTEMGQEVTMRCQPILGHNTVFWYRQTMMQGLELLAYFRNRAPLDDSGMPKDRFSAEMPDATLATLKIQPSEPRDSAVYFCASALGPLAGTNEQFFGPGTRLTVL.

The chain joins TRBV19 to TRBJ2-1; D possibly corresponds to TRBD1 (5 bases). This CDR3 has 15 residues. Trimming stripped 5 bases from V and 0 bases from J, with 11 bases between. Per the germline V gene, CDR1 is LNHDA and CDR2 is SQIVND (reference sequence). CDR3 sequence reads: CASSWQGNSYNEQFF. The DNA for the CDR3 is TGTGCCAGTAGTTGGCAGGGAAACTCCTACAATGAGCAGTTCTTC.

The DNA for the CDR3 is TGTGCCAGCAGGACAAACAGGGAAGGCAATCAGCCCCAGCATTTT. Protein sequence: CASRTNREGNQPQHF. V usage is TRBV27 and J usage is TRBJ1-5; possibly TRBD1 for D (6 bases). The germline CDR1 and CDR2 sequences are MNHEY and SMNVEV (reference sequence). The CDR3 has 15 residues. V gave up 6 bases and J gave up 2 bases, with 14 bases separating them.

The rearrangement uses TRBV25-1 and TRBJ2-7; TRBD2 matches at 7 bases. Germline V gene lookup returns CDR1 MGHDK and CDR2 SYGVNS. The CDR3 is made up of 15 amino acids. Trimming removed 3 bases from V and 2 bases from J; junction bases left unmatched: 7. The DNA for the CDR3 is TGTGCCAGCAGTGATCCCGCTAGCGGAGCCTACGAGCAGTACTTC. This translates into CASSDPASGAYEQYF.

The gene calls are TRBV7-8 and TRBJ1-5; the D is unclear. The germline CDR1 and CDR2 sequences are SGHVS and FQNEAQ. Trimming cost V 0 bases and J 1 base, with 10 bases left between them. This CDR3 region has 16 residues. The CDR3 sequence is CASSLAPAESNQPQHF. The CDR3 DNA sequence: TGTGCCAGCAGCTTAGCGCCTGCCGAAAGCAATCAGCCCCAGCATTTT.

The chain recombines TRBV9 with TRBJ2-2; maybe TRBD2 (5 bases). The V and J ends lost 4 bases and 2 bases respectively, with 12 bases between them. The germline V gene has CDR1 SGDLS and CDR2 YYNGEE. This CDR3 spans 15 amino acids. The CDR3 region has the DNA TGTGCCAGCAGCCCCCCCCGGACTAACACCGGGGAGCTGTTTTTT. Encoded protein: CASSPPRTNTGELFF.

The V call is TRBV6-1, the J call TRBJ1-5, with D hard to call. The length of the CDR3 is 14 residues. Trimming pared 3 bases from V and 4 bases from J, leaving 10 bases between. The germline V gene has CDR1 MNHNS and CDR2 SASEGT. CDR3 bases: TGTGCCAGCAGTGACGGAAGGGAGAATCAGCCCCAGCATTTT. Translating it yields CASSDGRENQPQHF.

The rearrangement uses TRBV4-1 and TRBJ2-7; TRBD2 aligns across 8 bases. V was clipped by 5 bases and J by 5 bases; unmatched bases: 5. CDR1 is MGHRA and CDR2 is YSYEKL in the germline V gene. The CDR3 extends over 13 amino acids. In DNA, the CDR3 is TGCGCCAGCAGCTTAGCGGGGCCCAACGAGCAGTACTTC. This sequence encodes CASSLAGPNEQYF.

V gene TRBV2 combines with J gene TRBJ1-1; D not resolved. CDR3 length: 14 residues. V was cut by 6 bases and J by 1 base, with 12 bases left in between. In germline, CDR1 is SNHLY, CDR2 FYNNEI. The DNA for the CDR3 is TGTGCCAGCAGCCCCGACACCCCGAACACTGAAGCTTTCTTT. Amino acids: CASSPDTPNTEAFF. The entire variable domain, with the rest obtained from reference TRBV2 and TRBJ1-1, is as follows: EPEVTQTPSHQVTQMGQEVILRCVPISNHLYFYWYRQILGQKVEFLVSFYNNEISEKSEIFDDQFSVERPDGSNFTLKIRSTKLEDSAMYFCASSPDTPNTEAFFGQGTRLTVV.

The V call is TRBV5-1, the J call TRBJ2-1; 7 nucleotides align to TRBD2. The length of the CDR3 is 16 residues. V shed 2 bases and J 2 bases; nucleotides not matched to a gene: 7. CDR1 and CDR2 (germline): SGHRS, YFSETQ. CDR3 amino acids: CASSLAGRAPYNEQFF. CDR3 coding DNA: TGCGCCAGCAGCTTAGCGGGGAGGGCACCCTACAATGAGCAGTTCTTC.

The rearrangement links TRBV27 to TRBJ2-6; 7 bases are shared with TRBD1. With 5 bases clipped from V and 2 bases from J, the junction kept 15 bases outside the gene matches. Germline V lookup: CDR1 MNHEY, CDR2 SMNVEV (reference sequence). The CDR3 has 19 amino acids. CDR3 protein: CASSPYGTASGPGANVLTF. DNA for the CDR3: TGTGCCAGCAGTCCGTATGGGACAGCCAGCGGCCCTGGGGCCAACGTCCTGACTTTC.

With respect to this clone: This specimen includes other DNA sequences encoding the same CDR3. J is TRBJ2-5 and V is TRBV27; D is perhaps TRBD2 (5 bases). V was trimmed by 1 base and J by 4 bases, leaving 10 bases between them. The germline V gene has CDR1 MNHEY and CDR2 SMNVEV (reference sequence). The CDR3 is made up of 14 amino acids. Here the CDR3 DNA reads TGTGCCAGCAGTTTATTAGGCGCGGGAGAGACCCAGTACTTC. Protein product: CASSLLGAGETQYF.

The chain employs TRBV5-6 and TRBJ2-1; 9 bases are a match to TRBD1. V lost 2 bases and J lost 5; bases outside the gene matches: 5. The length of the CDR3 is 15 residues. Per germline, CDR1 SGHDT and CDR2 YYEEEE. CDR3 region: CASSLGTGRHNEQFF. Written as DNA, the CDR3 is TGTGCCAGCAGCTTAGGGACAGGGCGACACAATGAGCAGTTCTTC.

The genes are TRBV4-1 and TRBJ2-5, with a weak D call TRBD1 (6 bases). Trimming left V 5 bases short and J 3 bases short, with 10 bases between. In germline, CDR1 is MGHRA, CDR2 YSYEKL. The CDR3 totals 13 residues. In DNA, the CDR3 is TGCGCCAGCAGCTTGAGGACAGAAGAGACCCAGTACTTC. Protein sequence: CASSLRTEETQYF.

This clone showed up just once. The chain couples TRBV28 to TRBJ2-3, with D possibly being TRBD2 (6 bases). Germline values: CDR1 MDHEN, CDR2 SYDVKM. This CDR3 spans 16 amino acids. V lost 2 bases to trimming and J lost 0 bases, with 12 bases between them. The DNA for the CDR3 is TGTGCCAGCAGTTTAAGGTGGGAGGTTAGCACAGATACGCAGTATTTT. This sequence encodes CASSLRWEVSTDTQYF.

The chain has TRBV9 and TRBJ2-5; D unresolved. Per germline, CDR1 SGDLS and CDR2 YYNGEE. This CDR3 is built from 12 residues. V lost 3 bases to trimming and J lost 5 bases, with 8 bases between them. This chain's CDR3 is CASSGGPETQYF. The CDR3 coding sequence is TGTGCCAGCAGCGGCGGTCCGGAGACCCAGTACTTC.